Below are 13 T cell receptor beta chains sequenced from a single sample in a study of blood T cell repertoires in COVID-19. Profiled with immunoSEQ multiplex PCR; TCRdb holds only in-frame clones, not every one. The repertoire holds around 120,000 clones, with about 89% as singletons. The sample was peripheral blood. The receptors derive from a woman between 65 and 79 years old with acute or convalescent COVID-19.

The J gene is TRBJ1-6, the V gene TRBV28; 9 bases line up with TRBD1. The CDR3 covers 16 residues. The germline V gene has CDR1 MDHEN and CDR2 SYDVKM. The trim removed 5 bases at V and 6 bases at J, leaving 8 bases unmatched. CDR3 bases: TGTGCCAGCAGTACCCGGACAGGGGCACTTAATTCACCCCTCCACTTT. It translates to CASSTRTGALNSPLHF.

CDR3 nucleotide sequence: TGTGCCAGCACCCTCGGGGGGCTCACCTACGAGCAGTACTTC. Translated: CASTLGGLTYEQYF. The rearrangement links TRBV7-9 to TRBJ2-7, with D perhaps TRBD2 (7 bases). The CDR3 loop spans 14 amino acids. Trimming took off 7 bases at V and 2 bases at J, with 15 bases between the two ends. Germline CDR1 reads SEHNR; CDR2 reads FQNEAQ (reference sequence). Using reference TRBV7-9 and TRBJ2-7 for the parts outside the CDR3, the full variable domain is DTGVSQNPRHKITKRGQNVTFRCDPISEHNRLYWYRQTLGQGPEFLTYFQNEAQLEKSRLLSDRFSAERPKGSFSTLEIQRTEQGDSAMYLCASTLGGLTYEQYFGPGTRLTVT.

The chain has TRBV19 and TRBJ2-5, with D unclear. The germline V and J ends were trimmed by 6 bases and 5 bases, with 13 bases remaining between them. The CDR3 is 13 amino acids. CDR1 and CDR2 (germline): LNHDA, SQIVND (reference sequence). The CDR3 loop reads CASRLSSEETQYF. CDR3 DNA sequence: TGTGCCAGTAGGCTTTCCTCGGAGGAGACCCAGTACTTC.

The CDR3 spells CASSPRGGTGSRETQYF. For the CDR3, the DNA is TGTGCCAGCAGCCCTAGGGGGGGAACAGGGAGTAGGGAGACCCAGTACTTC. The V gene is TRBV7-2, the J gene TRBJ2-5; perhaps TRBD2 as D (7 bases). The CDR3 is 17 amino acids. Germline CDR1 is SGHTA and CDR2 is FQGNSA. The ends were cut back, 5 bases at V and 5 bases at J, with 24 bases in the middle.

This clone was observed a few times. V usage is TRBV12-3 or TRBV12-4 and J usage is TRBJ1-1, with TRBD1 matching 7 bases. V lost 6 bases and J lost 4; bases outside the gene matches: 5. CDR3 length: 13 residues. CDR3 residues: CASSYRGVTEAFF. The CDR3 DNA reads as TGTGCCAGCAGCTACAGGGGAGTCACTGAAGCTTTCTTT.

This clone was recorded once. The rearrangement uses TRBV2 and TRBJ2-3; a weak D match, TRBD1 (6 bases). The V gene lost 11 bases and the J gene lost 3 bases, with 18 bases spanning the gap. The CDR3 contains 14 residues. Looked up from germline, CDR1 is SNHLY and CDR2 is FYNNEI. The CDR3 is CAGLQGMGTDTQYF. CDR3 coding DNA: TGTGCCGGATTACAGGGTATGGGTACAGATACGCAGTATTTT.

V is TRBV6-5 and J is TRBJ1-1; D gene uncertain. The CDR3 spans 15 residues. The V gene's germline CDR1 is MNHEY and CDR2 SVGAGI. V lost 2 bases to trimming and J lost 0 bases, with 10 bases between them. The CDR3 coding sequence is TGTGCCAGCAGTTACCGGGGAGCCTTGAACACTGAAGCTTTCTTT. Its translation: CASSYRGALNTEAFF.

This clone was seen once. This chain connects TRBV10-3 to TRBJ1-1; TRBD1 is a possible D gene (6 bases). V was cut by 6 bases and J by 2 bases, with 25 bases left in between. Germline V CDR1 and CDR2: ENHRY, SYGVKD. The CDR3 totals 18 residues. CDR3 sequence (DNA): TGTGCCATCAGGAAAAAACAGGGATCGTGGGGCATCAACACTGAAGCTTTCTTT. Protein sequence: CAIRKKQGSWGINTEAFF.

This chain links TRBV6-2 or TRBV6-3 with TRBJ1-1; TRBD1 agrees at 8 bases. Looked up from germline, CDR1 is MNHEY and CDR2 is SVGEGT. The length of the CDR3 is 13 residues. V gave up 2 bases and J gave up 6 bases; unmatched junction bases: 2. The CDR3 DNA follows: TGTGCCAGCAGTTACGGACAGGGATCTGAAGCTTTCTTT. Protein: CASSYGQGSEAFF.

The chain has TRBV18 and TRBJ1-2; D gene unclear. Trimming took 5 bases from V and 2 from J, leaving 15 bases between them. This CDR3 spans 15 amino acids. In germline, CDR1 is KGHSH, CDR2 LQKENI. The CDR3 DNA is TGTGCCAGCTCATCAAATGTAGAGGAGAACTATGGCTACACCTTC. It codes for CASSSNVEENYGYTF.

The chain carries TRBV4-1 and TRBJ2-6, with 7 bases identical to TRBD1. The CDR3 consists of 15 residues. V trimming: 4 bases; J trimming: 4 bases; junction bases outside the gene matches: 4. In germline, CDR1 is MGHRA, CDR2 YSYEKL. The CDR3 DNA reads TGCGCCAGCAGCCTCACAGGGGCCGGGGCCAACGTCCTGACTTTC. Translating gives CASSLTGAGANVLTF.

The rearrangement links TRBV29-1 to TRBJ2-1, with D hard to call. CDR3 length equals 13 residues. V was cut by 5 bases and J by 4 bases, with 12 bases left in between. Germline-derived CDR1 and CDR2 are SQVTM and ANQGSEA. CDR3 amino acids: CSVRPILYNEQFF. The CDR3, as DNA: TGCAGCGTTCGGCCGATACTATACAATGAGCAGTTCTTC.

The V gene is TRBV24-1, the J gene TRBJ2-5; TRBD1 matches at 10 bases. This CDR3 has 15 amino acids. Germline CDR1 and CDR2: KGHDR and SFDVKD. Germline trimming cut 3 bases from V and 5 bases from J; bases unmatched to any gene: 5. For the CDR3, the DNA is TGTGCCACCAGTGATCCCGGGACAGGGGTTGAGACCCAGTACTTC. Translated, it gives CATSDPGTGVETQYF.